This T cell receptor (beta chain) emerged from a study of human T cells and chemical hapten exposure. Study-wide background: Mainly, slight library volume differences in the pool made TCR yields vary.

This CDR3 comprises 16 residues. Between the trimmed V and J ends, which lost 5 bases and 2 bases, there was a span of 18 bases. Germline CDR1 reads MNHEY; CDR2 reads SVGEGT. This clonotype was recorded a few times. The target antigen is unknown. Study-wide findings and caveats: Once DPC sensitization occurred, TCRs above 1 in 1000 frequency showed no change.

Methods used by the authors: Counts of TCRs in each sample centred on a median of around 92,000 and extended from roughly 25,000 to 750,000. One entry per CDR3 protein results from TCRdb running MiXCR on the RACE reads. V and J calls and clone size were set by TCRdb, not the authors. The data hold 30,000 or so distinct CDR3 sequences, with over 7% observed a single time. Stated time point: healthy volunteer bleed at 2 weeks. Someone pulled total RNA out of unfractionated whole blood. The source is a human donor in good health. Some clones in this sample may be carry-over from other donors' samples. The chain is built from TRBV6-2 or TRBV6-3 and TRBJ1-2, with D perhaps TRBD1 (5 bases). Sequenced: whole blood. This chain's CDR3 is CASSTREGPRNYGYTF. In DNA form, the CDR3 reads TGTGCCAGCAGTACGAGAGAGGGGCCGAGGAACTATGGCTACACCTTC.